This T cell receptor beta chain derives from a study of CD8+CD57+ T cells in acquired aplastic anemia. Study-level background: Sorted cells (CD4+ and CD8+) yielded DNA amounts that averaged around 3.1 ug. Overall study findings and caveats: Overlap between patients and controls comprised twenty-nine CD8+ CDR3 sequences. Significance was not reached for CD8+ Simpson's diversity between patients and controls.

This clonotype was seen at least ten times. The antigen remains undetermined. Genomic DNA served as template for TCR beta VDJ and CDR3 profiling. TCRdb re-derived calls from the reads in MiXCR, one entry per CDR3 protein. The sample has about 270,000 distinct CDR3 sequences; roughly half are singletons. The germline V and J ends were trimmed by 6 bases and 4 bases, with 10 bases remaining between them. Germline CDR1 and CDR2: DFQATT and SNEGSKA (reference sequence). The CDR3 is made up of 12 amino acids. J is TRBJ1-5 and V is TRBV20-1, with D tentatively TRBD1 (5 bases). This receptor was identified in a human donor with severe aplastic anemia or a healthy control (not recorded which). The specimen was sorted CD4+, CD8+, or CD8+CD57+ T cells (not recorded which) from PBMCs. CDR3 nucleotides: TGCAGTGCAAAGACAGTAAATCAGCCCCAGCATTTT. Its translation is CSAKTVNQPQHF.